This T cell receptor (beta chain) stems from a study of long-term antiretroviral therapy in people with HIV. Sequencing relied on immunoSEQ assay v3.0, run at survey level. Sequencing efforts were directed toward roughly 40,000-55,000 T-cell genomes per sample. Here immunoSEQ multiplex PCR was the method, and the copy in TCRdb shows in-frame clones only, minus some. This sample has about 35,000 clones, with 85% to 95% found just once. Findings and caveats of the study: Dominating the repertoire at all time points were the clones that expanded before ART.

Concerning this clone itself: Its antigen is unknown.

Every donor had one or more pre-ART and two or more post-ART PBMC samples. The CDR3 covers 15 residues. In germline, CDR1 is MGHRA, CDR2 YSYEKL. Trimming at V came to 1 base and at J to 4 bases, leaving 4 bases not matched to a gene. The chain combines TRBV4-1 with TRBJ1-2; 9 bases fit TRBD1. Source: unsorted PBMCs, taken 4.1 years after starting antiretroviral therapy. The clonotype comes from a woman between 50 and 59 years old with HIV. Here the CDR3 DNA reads TGCGCCAGCAGCCAAGTCGGGACAGGGATCTATGGCTACACCTTC. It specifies CASSQVGTGIYGYTF.